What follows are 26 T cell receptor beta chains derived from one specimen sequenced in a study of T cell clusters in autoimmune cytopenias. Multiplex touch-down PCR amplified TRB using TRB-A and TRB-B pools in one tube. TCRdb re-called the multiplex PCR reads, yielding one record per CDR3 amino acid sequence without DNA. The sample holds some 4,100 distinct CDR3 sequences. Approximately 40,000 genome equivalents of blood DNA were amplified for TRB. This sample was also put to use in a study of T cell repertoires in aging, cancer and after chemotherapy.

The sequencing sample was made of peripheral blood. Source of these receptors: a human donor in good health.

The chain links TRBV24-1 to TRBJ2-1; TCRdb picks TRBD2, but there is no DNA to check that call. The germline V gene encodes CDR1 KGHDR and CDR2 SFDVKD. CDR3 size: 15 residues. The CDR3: CATSDLAGGEGEQFF.

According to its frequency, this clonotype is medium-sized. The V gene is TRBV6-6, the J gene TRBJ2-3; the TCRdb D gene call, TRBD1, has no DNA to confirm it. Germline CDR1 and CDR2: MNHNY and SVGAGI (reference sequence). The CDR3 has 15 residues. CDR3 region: CASSYASGAGDTQYF.

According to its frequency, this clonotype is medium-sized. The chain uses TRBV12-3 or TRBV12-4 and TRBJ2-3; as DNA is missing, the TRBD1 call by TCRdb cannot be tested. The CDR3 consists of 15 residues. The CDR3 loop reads CASRKEGTSTDTQYF.

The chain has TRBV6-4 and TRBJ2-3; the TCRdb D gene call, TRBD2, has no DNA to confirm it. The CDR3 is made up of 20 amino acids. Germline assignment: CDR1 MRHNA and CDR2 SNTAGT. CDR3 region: CASSDSKGPRLAGGGDTQYF.

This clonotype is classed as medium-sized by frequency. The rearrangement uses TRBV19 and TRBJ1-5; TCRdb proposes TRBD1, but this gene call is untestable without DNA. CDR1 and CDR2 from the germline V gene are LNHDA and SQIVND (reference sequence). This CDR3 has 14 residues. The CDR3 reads CATQQGRGNQPQHF.

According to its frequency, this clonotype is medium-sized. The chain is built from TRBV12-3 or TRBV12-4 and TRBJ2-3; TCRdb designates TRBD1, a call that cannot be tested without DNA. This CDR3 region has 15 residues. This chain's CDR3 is CASSLGRGSTDTQYF.

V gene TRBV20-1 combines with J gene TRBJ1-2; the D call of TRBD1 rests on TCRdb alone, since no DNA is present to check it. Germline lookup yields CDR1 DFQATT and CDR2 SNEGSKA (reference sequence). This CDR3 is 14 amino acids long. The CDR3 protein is CSARAVGQYYGYTF.

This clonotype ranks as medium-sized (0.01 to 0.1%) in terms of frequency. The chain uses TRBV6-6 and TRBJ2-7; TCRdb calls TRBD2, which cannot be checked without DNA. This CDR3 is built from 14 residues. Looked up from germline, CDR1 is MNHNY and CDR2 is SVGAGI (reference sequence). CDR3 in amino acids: CASRSLAGEEEQYF.

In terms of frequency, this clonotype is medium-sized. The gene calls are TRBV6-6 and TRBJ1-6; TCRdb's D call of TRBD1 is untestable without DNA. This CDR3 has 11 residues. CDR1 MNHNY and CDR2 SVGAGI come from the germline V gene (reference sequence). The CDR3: CASSPDSPLHF.

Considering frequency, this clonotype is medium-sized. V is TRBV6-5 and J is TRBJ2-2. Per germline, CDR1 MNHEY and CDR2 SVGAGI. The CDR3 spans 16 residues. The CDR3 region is CASSTERGSNTGELFF.

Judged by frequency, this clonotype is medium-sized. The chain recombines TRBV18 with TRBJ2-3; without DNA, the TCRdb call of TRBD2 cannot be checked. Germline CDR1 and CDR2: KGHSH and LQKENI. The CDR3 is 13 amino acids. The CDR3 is CASSASGANTQYF.

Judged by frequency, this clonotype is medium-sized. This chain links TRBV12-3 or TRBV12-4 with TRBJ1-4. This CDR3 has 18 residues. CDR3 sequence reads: CASSFRLTMGATNEKLFF.

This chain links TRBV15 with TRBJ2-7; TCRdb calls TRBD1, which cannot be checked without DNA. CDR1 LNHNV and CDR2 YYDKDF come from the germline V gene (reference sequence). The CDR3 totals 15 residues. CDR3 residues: CATSRGTGVSYEQYF.

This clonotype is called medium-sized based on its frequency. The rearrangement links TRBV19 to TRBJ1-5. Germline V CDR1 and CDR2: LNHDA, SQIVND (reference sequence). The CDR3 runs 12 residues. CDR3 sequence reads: CASSIEHQPQHF.

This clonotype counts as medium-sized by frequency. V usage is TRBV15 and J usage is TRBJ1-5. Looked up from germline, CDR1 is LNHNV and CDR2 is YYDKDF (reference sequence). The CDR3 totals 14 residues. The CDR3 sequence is CATAGALSNQPQHF.

CDR3 residues: CSAKAPGQGAYEQYF. The chain links TRBV20-1 to TRBJ2-7; TCRdb gives TRBD1 as the D gene, but with no DNA this cannot be confirmed. This CDR3 has 15 amino acids. The germline V gene encodes CDR1 DFQATT and CDR2 SNEGSKA (reference sequence).

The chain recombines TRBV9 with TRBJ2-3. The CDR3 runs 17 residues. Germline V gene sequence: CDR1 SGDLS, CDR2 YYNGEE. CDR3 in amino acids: CASSVDGGSRSTDTQYF.

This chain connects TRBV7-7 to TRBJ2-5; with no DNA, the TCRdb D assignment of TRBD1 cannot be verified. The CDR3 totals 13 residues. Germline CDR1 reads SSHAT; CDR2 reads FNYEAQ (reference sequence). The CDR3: CASSLGSRETQYF.

The CDR3 loop is CASSPSSGSYEQYF. This chain uses TRBV7-2 with TRBJ2-7; TCRdb gives TRBD2 as the D gene, but with no DNA this cannot be confirmed. The germline gives CDR1 SGHTA, CDR2 FQGNSA. The CDR3 covers 14 residues.

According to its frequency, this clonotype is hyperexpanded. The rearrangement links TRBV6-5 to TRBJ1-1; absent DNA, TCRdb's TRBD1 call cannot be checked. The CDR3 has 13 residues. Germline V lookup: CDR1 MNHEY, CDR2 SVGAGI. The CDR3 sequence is CASSAQGATEAFF.

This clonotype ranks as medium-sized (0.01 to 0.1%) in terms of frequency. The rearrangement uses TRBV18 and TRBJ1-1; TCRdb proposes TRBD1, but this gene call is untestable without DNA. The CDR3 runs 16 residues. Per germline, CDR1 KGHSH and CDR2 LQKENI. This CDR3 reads CASSPVAVTGNTEAFF.

The CDR3: CSATQSYEQYF. The chain combines TRBV20-1 with TRBJ2-7. Germline V CDR1 and CDR2: DFQATT, SNEGSKA (reference sequence). The CDR3 loop spans 11 amino acids.

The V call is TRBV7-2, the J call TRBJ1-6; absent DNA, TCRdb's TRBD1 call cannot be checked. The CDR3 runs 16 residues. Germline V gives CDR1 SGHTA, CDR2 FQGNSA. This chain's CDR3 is CASSFRGQGRNSPLHF.

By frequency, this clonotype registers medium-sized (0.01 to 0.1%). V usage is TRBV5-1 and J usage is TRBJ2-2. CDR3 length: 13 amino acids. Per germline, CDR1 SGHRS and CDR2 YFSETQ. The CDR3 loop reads CASSLVVGGELFF.

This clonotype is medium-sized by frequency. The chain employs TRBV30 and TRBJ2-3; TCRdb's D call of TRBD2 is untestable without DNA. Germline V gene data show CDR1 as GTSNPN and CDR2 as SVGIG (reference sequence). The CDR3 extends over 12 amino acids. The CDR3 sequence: CAWTSGGNTQYF. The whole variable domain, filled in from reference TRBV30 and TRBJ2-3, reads SQTIHQWPATLVQPVGSPLSLECTVEGTSNPNLYWYRQAAGRGLQLLFYSVGIGQISSEVPQNLSASRPQDRQFILSSKKLLLSDSGFYLCAWTSGGNTQYFGPGTRLTVL.

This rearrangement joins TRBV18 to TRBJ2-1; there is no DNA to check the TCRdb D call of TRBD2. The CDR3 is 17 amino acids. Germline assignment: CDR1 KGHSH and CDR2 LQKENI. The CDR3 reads CASSPESSGGAHNEQFF.